One and the same sample provided the 9 T cell receptor beta chains below, sequenced in a study of T cells in Graves' hyperthyroidism and ophthalmopathy. RNA transcripts were the template for amplifying TCR beta CDR3 regions. The HTBI set primed first-round TCR CDR3 RT-PCR. TCRdb used MiXCR to reprocess the multiplex PCR reads, holding one entry per CDR3 protein. The sample yields 330,000 or so distinct CDR3 sequences, approximately 18% seen once. Sequencing used blood. Receptor source: a woman between 40 and 50 years old with Graves' ophthalmopathy.

This clonotype was recorded many times. The rearrangement uses TRBV11-2 and TRBJ2-7; TRBD1 aligns across 7 bases. With 5 bases clipped from V and 1 base from J, the junction kept 8 bases outside the gene matches. CDR3 size: 15 residues. CDR1 is SGHAT, CDR2 FQNNGV, per germline. The CDR3 bases are TGTGCCAGCAGCAACCGGGACAGAAAGTCCTACGAGCAGTACTTC. Protein: CASSNRDRKSYEQYF.

This clonotype was seen repeatedly, ten times or more. The chain has TRBV6-4 and TRBJ1-1; TRBD1 agrees at 9 bases. Trimming took 5 bases from V and 0 from J; bases not matched to a gene: 13. The CDR3 spans 18 residues. Per the germline V gene, CDR1 is MRHNA and CDR2 is SNTAGT. In DNA form, the CDR3 reads TGTGCCAGCAGTAGAGAAGGGGACAGGGCGAGCCTGAACACTGAAGCTTTCTTT. Its protein is CASSREGDRASLNTEAFF.

At least ten counts were recorded for this clonotype. V usage is TRBV19 and J usage is TRBJ1-2; TRBD1 might be the D (5 bases). V dropped 1 base and J dropped 4 bases, with 7 bases sitting between them. The CDR3 consists of 13 residues. Germline lookup yields CDR1 LNHDA and CDR2 SQIVND (reference sequence). The CDR3 reads CASSIGGGYGYTF. DNA of the CDR3: TGTGCCAGTAGTATAGGGGGCGGCTATGGCTACACCTTC.

At least ten counts were recorded for this clonotype. V usage is TRBV4-1 and J usage is TRBJ2-7; D remains ambiguous. The germline V gene has CDR1 MGHRA and CDR2 YSYEKL. This CDR3 has 16 amino acids. V was clipped by 0 bases and J by 2 bases, with 14 bases between them. The CDR3 nucleotides read TGCGCCAGCAGCCAAGATGTAGGGAATCCAACCTACGAGCAGTACTTC. Its protein is CASSQDVGNPTYEQYF.

Ten or more counts support this clonotype. This may stem from a read error, because a much larger clone lies one nucleotide away. V is TRBV6-2 or TRBV6-3 and J is TRBJ2-7; no clear D gene. Germline-derived CDR1 and CDR2 are MNHEY and SVGEGT. The germline V and J ends were trimmed by 6 bases and 0 bases, with 12 bases remaining between them. CDR3 length: 14 residues. CDR3 DNA sequence: TGTGCCAGCAGCCCCAGGTTCACCTCCTACGAGCAGTACTTC. This translates into CASSPRFTSYEQYF.

This clonotype was recorded at least ten times. The genes are TRBV7-9 and TRBJ2-7; 8 nucleotides align to TRBD2. The ends lost 6 bases at V and 6 bases at J; junction bases unmatched: 7. Germline V CDR1 and CDR2: SEHNR, FQNEAQ (reference sequence). The CDR3 extends over 13 amino acids. In DNA form, the CDR3 reads TGTGCCAGCAGGGGACTAGGGACGGGCGAGCAGTACTTC. This translates into CASRGLGTGEQYF.

The rearrangement joins TRBV6-1 to TRBJ2-7; 9 bases match TRBD1. Germline-derived CDR1 and CDR2 are MNHNS and SASEGT. The CDR3 has 15 residues. With V trimmed by 8 bases and J by 1 base, 9 bases remained unmatched. CDR3 DNA sequence: TGTGCCAGCCAATCTCCGGGGACAGGGTCCTACGAGCAGTACTTC. This codes for CASQSPGTGSYEQYF.

This clonotype has at least ten counts. V is TRBV6-2 or TRBV6-3 and J is TRBJ1-1; TRBD1 matches at 7 bases. CDR3 length: 11 amino acids. Trimming removed 8 bases from V and 11 bases from J; junction bases left unmatched: 8. CDR1 is MNHEY and CDR2 is SVGEGT in the germline V gene. CDR3 region: CASGGQAEAFF. The CDR3 DNA is TGTGCCAGCGGAGGACAGGCAGAGGCTTTCTTT.

This clonotype came up many times. The rearrangement uses TRBV6-1 and TRBJ2-7; D might be TRBD1 or TRBD2, each matching 5 bases. The V and J ends lost 4 bases and 2 bases respectively, with 12 bases between them. The CDR3 is 14 residues long. Germline assignment: CDR1 MNHNS and CDR2 SASEGT. The CDR3 loop reads CASSGQTITYEQYF. DNA for the CDR3: TGTGCCAGCAGTGGACAGACTATCACCTACGAGCAGTACTTC.